This T cell receptor (beta chain) derives from a study of identifying expanded T cells in peripheral blood. Worth noting for this clone: Antigen unknown.

General study results and limits: Variance in clone template counts between roughly two-week samples significantly increased with total template count across all healthy donors. Differentially abundant clones: 0.95 to 1.5 between replicates, about 16 at about 13 days, around 19 at four.

Healthy donors had no documented immune events, such as infections, while sampled. V gave up 2 bases and J gave up 2 bases, with 11 bases separating them. The CDR3 consists of 14 residues. The germline V gene has CDR1 GTSNPN and CDR2 SVGIG (reference sequence). Sequencing was performed with immunoSEQ multiplex PCR; in TCRdb, only in-frame clones are kept and a portion is missing. The data show under 150,000 clones, approximately 86% seen once. The chain couples TRBV30 to TRBJ2-3; the D gene could be TRBD1 or TRBD2 (6 bases each). This sequence was found in a person aged 18 to 69 in good health. The specimen was blood. The chain's CDR3 is CAWSIGGPTDTQYF. CDR3 in DNA: TGTGCCTGGAGTATAGGGGGGCCCACAGATACGCAGTATTTT.